Detailed here is one T cell receptor beta chain. What it binds is unknown. This sample stems from a study of graft-versus-host responses after intestinal transplantation. Overall study: Anti-thymocyte globulin served as induction for all recipients, who then took tacrolimus and steroids for about 3 years.

The table came from immunoSEQ multiplex PCR; TCRdb's copy has only in-frame clones and leaves some out. The sample lists some 87,000 clones, 90% to 95% occurring once. This CDR3 region has 16 residues. Germline V gives CDR1 MRHNA, CDR2 SNTAGT. V lost 0 bases to trimming and J lost 4 bases, with 15 bases between them. Specimen: unstimulated CD8+ T cells sorted from spleen or lymph node cells, collected before transplant. J is TRBJ1-2 and V is TRBV6-4; TRBD1 is a possible D gene (5 bases). The origin of this receptor is a human donor who was the organ donor for an intestinal transplant. The CDR3 sequence is CASSDSTRVGRYGYTF. The CDR3 coding sequence is TGTGCCAGCAGTGACTCGACCAGGGTAGGTCGCTATGGCTACACCTTC.